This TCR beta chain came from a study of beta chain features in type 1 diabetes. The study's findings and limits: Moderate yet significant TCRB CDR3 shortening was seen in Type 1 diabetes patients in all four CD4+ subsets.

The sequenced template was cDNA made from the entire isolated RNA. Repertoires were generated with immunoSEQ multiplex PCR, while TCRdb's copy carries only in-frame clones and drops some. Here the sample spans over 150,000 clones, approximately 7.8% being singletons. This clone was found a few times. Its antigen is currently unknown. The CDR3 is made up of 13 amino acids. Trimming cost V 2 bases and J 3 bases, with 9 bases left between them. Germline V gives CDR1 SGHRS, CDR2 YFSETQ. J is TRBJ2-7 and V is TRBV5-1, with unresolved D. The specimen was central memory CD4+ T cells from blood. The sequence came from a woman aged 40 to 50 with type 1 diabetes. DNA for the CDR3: TGCGCCAGCAGCTTCGACACAGACTACGAGCAGTACTTC. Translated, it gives CASSFDTDYEQYF.